The next 30 T cell receptor beta chains were all read from a single sample in a study of long-term antiretroviral therapy in people with HIV. The assay, immunoSEQ v3.0, was run at survey level. Clones were read by immunoSEQ multiplex PCR, and TCRdb kept only the in-frame ones, dropping some. The table includes roughly 25,000 clones, less than 85% detected once. This specimen consisted of unsorted PBMCs, obtained 2.3 years after starting antiretroviral therapy. The receptors here all came from a man aged 40-49 years with HIV.

V usage is TRBV7-9 and J usage is TRBJ1-4, with TRBD1 as a possible D gene (6 bases). Trimming removed 5 bases at V and 5 bases at J, with 15 bases between. Germline V lookup: CDR1 SEHNR, CDR2 FQNEAQ (reference sequence). The CDR3 is 15 amino acids. The CDR3 spells CASSPPGGGNEKLFF. The CDR3 coding sequence is TGTGCCAGCAGCCCCCCAGGCGGGGGCAATGAAAAACTGTTTTTT.

The chain recombines TRBV6-1 with TRBJ2-6; D is perhaps TRBD1 (5 bases). Germline V gene lookup returns CDR1 MNHNS and CDR2 SASEGT. The CDR3 totals 14 residues. The V and J ends lost 8 bases and 1 base respectively, with 9 bases between them. CDR3 nucleotide sequence: TGTGCCAGCCTCCGGACATCTGGGGCCAACGTCCTGACTTTC. Its protein product is CASLRTSGANVLTF.

The chain is built from TRBV19 and TRBJ1-1; weak D call: TRBD1 (6 bases). V was clipped by 1 base and J by 10 bases, with 19 bases between them. The CDR3 consists of 15 residues. The germline gives CDR1 LNHDA, CDR2 SQIVND (reference sequence). The CDR3 loop reads CASSIASGGGVGAFF. As DNA, the CDR3 is TGTGCCAGTAGTATAGCGTCCGGAGGGGGGGTCGGAGCTTTCTTT. Supplemented by reference TRBV19 and TRBJ1-1, the full variable domain reads DGGITQSPKYLFRKEGQNVTLSCEQNLNHDAMYWYRQDPGQGLRLIYYSQIVNDFQKGDIAEGYSVSREKKESFPLTVTSAQKNPTAFYLCASSIASGGGVGAFFGQGTRLTVV.

The chain employs TRBV29-1 and TRBJ1-1, with 7 bases matching TRBD1. The V and J ends lost 7 bases and 1 base, in that order; junction bases with no gene match: 3. Per germline, CDR1 SQVTM and CDR2 ANQGSEA. This CDR3 comprises 12 residues. The CDR3 region is CSDGTENTEAFF. CDR3 in DNA: TGCAGCGACGGGACAGAGAACACTGAAGCTTTCTTT.

The CDR3 bases are TGTGCCAGCAGCGAAATTGGGACAGGGTACGAGCAGTACTTC. It yields the protein CASSEIGTGYEQYF. The genes are TRBV5-8 and TRBJ2-7; TRBD1 aligns across 9 bases. The CDR3 totals 14 residues. Per germline, CDR1 SGHTS and CDR2 YDEGEE. J gave up 4 bases and V 4 bases, and 6 bases lay outside the gene matches.

The chain combines TRBV10-3 with TRBJ2-3, with 10 bases matching TRBD1. The length of the CDR3 is 16 residues. The V segment lost 2 bases and the J segment 2 bases; nucleotides outside the gene matches: 4. Germline V gene lookup returns CDR1 ENHRY and CDR2 SYGVKD. Here the CDR3 reads CAISEPGQGFTDTQYF. The DNA for the CDR3 is TGTGCCATCAGTGAGCCGGGACAGGGGTTCACAGATACGCAGTATTTT.

This chain connects TRBV15 to TRBJ2-1; TRBD2 matches at 7 bases. The junction had 15 bases not matched to a gene; V was cut back by 6 bases and J by 7 bases. The CDR3 totals 16 residues. The V gene's germline CDR1 is LNHNV and CDR2 YYDKDF (reference sequence). The CDR3 region has the DNA TGTGCCACCAGTCAGAGGGCGGGACTACGTCGAAATGAGCAGTTCTTC. Translating it yields CATSQRAGLRRNEQFF.

V and J are TRBV11-2 and TRBJ1-1; D not resolved. The CDR3 is 13 amino acids. Trimming pared 5 bases from V and 2 bases from J, leaving 9 bases between. The germline V gene has CDR1 SGHAT and CDR2 FQNNGV. The CDR3 sequence: CASSPTINTEAFF. CDR3 nucleotide sequence: TGTGCCAGCAGCCCTACTATTAACACTGAAGCTTTCTTT.

The V gene is TRBV2, the J gene TRBJ2-1, with a weak D call TRBD2 (6 bases). The CDR3 totals 12 residues. V was clipped by 6 bases and J by 6 bases, with 9 bases between them. CDR1 and CDR2 from the germline V gene are SNHLY and FYNNEI. CDR3 sequence reads: CASRGLPNEQFF. DNA of the CDR3: TGTGCCAGCAGGGGACTCCCCAATGAGCAGTTCTTC.

The chain recombines TRBV6-1 with TRBJ1-1; 7 nucleotides align to TRBD1. The CDR3 totals 14 residues. CDR1 is MNHNS, CDR2 SASEGT, per germline. The ends lost 4 bases at V and 0 bases at J; junction bases unmatched: 2. The CDR3 DNA is TGTGCCAGCAGTGGAACAGGGGTGAACACTGAAGCTTTCTTT. Translating gives CASSGTGVNTEAFF.

V gene TRBV5-1 combines with J gene TRBJ2-7; D call uncertain. The germline V gene encodes CDR1 SGHRS and CDR2 YFSETQ. This CDR3 is built from 14 residues. V gave up 0 bases and J gave up 7 bases, with 14 bases separating them. CDR3 region: CASSLEAGDGEQYF. CDR3 sequence (DNA): TGCGCCAGCAGCTTGGAAGCAGGTGACGGGGAGCAGTACTTC.

This sequence joins TRBV11-2 and TRBJ2-7; D not resolved. This CDR3 contains 15 residues. The V gene's germline CDR1 is SGHAT and CDR2 FQNNGV. The ends were cut back, 4 bases at V and 0 bases at J, with 13 bases in the middle. The CDR3 protein is CASSSPRGYSYEQYF. CDR3 DNA sequence: TGTGCCAGCAGCTCCCCCAGAGGATACTCCTACGAGCAGTACTTC.

The V gene is TRBV9, the J gene TRBJ2-2; D is perhaps TRBD1 or TRBD2 (5 bases each). The CDR3 totals 18 residues. V dropped 4 bases and J dropped 4 bases, with 23 bases sitting between them. Germline-derived CDR1 and CDR2 are SGDLS and YYNGEE. The CDR3, as DNA: TGTGCCAGCAGCCCACATTTCCGGGGCCCGGGTGGCACCGGGGAGCTGTTTTTT. Encoded protein: CASSPHFRGPGGTGELFF. The variable domain in full, with the rest retrieved from reference TRBV9 and TRBJ2-2, is DSGVTQTPKHLITATGQRVTLRCSPRSGDLSVYWYQQSLDQGLQFLIQYYNGEERAKGNILERFSAQQFPDLHSELNLSSLELGDSALYFCASSPHFRGPGGTGELFFGEGSRLTVL.

This chain connects TRBV5-6 to TRBJ1-1; a possible D gene is TRBD1 (6 bases). The germline gives CDR1 SGHDT, CDR2 YYEEEE. Trimming removed 0 bases from V and 8 bases from J, with 11 bases in between. This CDR3 region has 13 residues. The CDR3 coding sequence is TGTGCCAGCAGCTTGGCTGCAGGGGTAGAAGCTTTCTTT. Amino acids: CASSLAAGVEAFF.

On this clone: An end of the junction does not agree with germline; a read error may underlie this. V and J are TRBV6-1 and TRBJ1-2; TRBD1 matches at 8 bases. This CDR3 comprises 14 residues. Looked up from germline, CDR1 is MNHNS and CDR2 is SASEGT. In DNA, the CDR3 is TGTGCCAGCAGACCCGGACAGGGTAACGATGGCTACACCTTC. It is translated as CASRPGQGNDGYTF.

In this sample, this clone turned up a few times. The chain has TRBV9 and TRBJ2-7, with a possible D match to TRBD2 (5 bases). Trimming shortened V by 0 bases and J by 4 bases, and 11 bases separated the two germline ends. In germline, CDR1 is SGDLS, CDR2 YYNGEE. The CDR3 extends over 14 amino acids. The CDR3: CASSVGGFGYEQYF. CDR3 nucleotides: TGTGCCAGCAGCGTAGGCGGGTTCGGGTACGAGCAGTACTTC.

The rearrangement joins TRBV12-5 to TRBJ2-7; 9 bases fit TRBD1. The CDR3 is made up of 18 amino acids. The trim removed 1 base at V and 2 bases at J, leaving 12 bases unmatched. CDR1 is LGHNT and CDR2 is FRNRAP in the germline V gene. CDR3 DNA sequence: TGTGCTAGTGGTTTGGAGAGGAGTTCCGGGACAGGGACCTACGAGCAGTACTTC. This gives the protein CASGLERSSGTGTYEQYF.

The chain links TRBV7-9 to TRBJ2-7; 7 nucleotides line up with TRBD1. Germline V gives CDR1 SEHNR, CDR2 FQNEAQ (reference sequence). CDR3 length: 18 amino acids. The J segment lost 6 bases and the V segment lost 3 bases, leaving 20 bases of the junction unmatched. The CDR3 coding sequence is TGTGCCAGCAGCTTTCATCCCACACAGGGGAACCTTTTACGCGAGCAGTACTTC. Protein: CASSFHPTQGNLLREQYF.

The chain carries TRBV30 and TRBJ1-2; TRBD1 matches at 7 bases. The CDR3 contains 15 residues. Germline CDR1 is GTSNPN and CDR2 is SVGIG (reference sequence). V shed 1 base, J shed 4 bases, and the junction held 9 bases outside the gene matches. CDR3 amino acids: CAWSGQDRLGYGYTF. The CDR3 nucleotides are TGTGCCTGGAGTGGTCAGGACAGGCTGGGCTATGGCTACACCTTC.

This chain joins TRBV27 and TRBJ1-1; D unresolved. This CDR3 comprises 15 residues. Germline values: CDR1 MNHEY, CDR2 SMNVEV (reference sequence). V was cut by 3 bases and J by 1 base, with 12 bases left in between. The CDR3 coding sequence is TGTGCCAGCAGTTTCAAGAGTTCAGGGAACACTGAAGCTTTCTTT. Its protein product is CASSFKSSGNTEAFF.

The rearrangement joins TRBV29-1 to TRBJ1-1; D not resolved. This CDR3 has 13 amino acids. CDR1 is SQVTM and CDR2 is ANQGSEA in the germline V gene. Trimming cost V 8 bases and J 2 bases, with 15 bases left between them. As DNA, the CDR3 is TGCAGCTACACGGGCCAGTTAAACACTGAAGCTTTCTTT. Amino acid sequence: CSYTGQLNTEAFF.

This clone is a singleton in its sample. The J gene is TRBJ2-3, the V gene TRBV5-6; 10 positions match TRBD2. Per germline, CDR1 SGHDT and CDR2 YYEEEE. The CDR3 totals 16 residues. The V segment lost 2 bases and the J segment 3 bases; nucleotides outside the gene matches: 6. CDR3 DNA sequence: TGTGCCAGCAGCTTACCCGGGACTAGCGAAACAGATACGCAGTATTTT. The encoded protein is CASSLPGTSETDTQYF. Full variable domain (missing parts from reference TRBV5-6 and TRBJ2-3): DAGVTQSPTHLIKTRGQQVTLRCSPKSGHDTVSWYQQALGQGPQFIFQYYEEEERQRGNFPDRFSGHQFPNYSSELNVNALLLGDSALYLCASSLPGTSETDTQYFGPGTRLTVL.

This clone was seen more than once but under ten times. V usage is TRBV4-1 and J usage is TRBJ2-7; 8 nucleotides align to TRBD1. Germline V CDR1 and CDR2: MGHRA, YSYEKL. The trim removed 8 bases at V and 3 bases at J, leaving 12 bases unmatched. There are 15 residues in the CDR3. The CDR3 nucleotides are TGCGCCAGCGTAAACTCCGGACAGGGTATCTACGAGCAGTACTTC. This gives the protein CASVNSGQGIYEQYF.

This clone was seen only a few times. The DNA for the CDR3 is TGTGCCAGCAGTTTCGGGACACCCCATCAGCCCCAGCATTTT. It encodes CASSFGTPHQPQHF. The chain combines TRBV7-9 with TRBJ1-5, with D possibly matching TRBD1 (6 bases). This CDR3 comprises 14 residues. V was shortened by 6 bases and J by 5 bases, with 14 bases between the two germline ends. The germline V gene encodes CDR1 SEHNR and CDR2 FQNEAQ (reference sequence).

The CDR3 coding sequence is TGTGCCAGTAGTATGATTCCGGGACAGGGGTGGAACACTGAAGCTTTCTTT. Translated, it gives CASSMIPGQGWNTEAFF. This rearrangement joins TRBV19 to TRBJ1-1; 10 bases align to TRBD1. The CDR3 length is 17 residues. In germline, CDR1 is LNHDA, CDR2 SQIVND (reference sequence). V shed 3 bases, J shed 1 base, and the junction held 8 bases outside the gene matches.

The chain uses TRBV5-1 and TRBJ1-1; 11 positions agree with TRBD1. V shed 5 bases and J 5 bases; nucleotides not matched to a gene: 5. The germline V gene has CDR1 SGHRS and CDR2 YFSETQ. This CDR3 spans 14 amino acids. CDR3: CASRRTGGETEAFF. For the CDR3, the DNA is TGCGCCAGCAGACGGACAGGGGGCGAGACTGAAGCTTTCTTT.

The chain carries TRBV2 and TRBJ2-3; tentatively, D is TRBD2 (6 bases). In germline, CDR1 is SNHLY, CDR2 FYNNEI. The CDR3 consists of 15 residues. V was trimmed by 5 bases and J by 6 bases, leaving 18 bases between them. For the CDR3, the DNA is TGTGCCAGCAGTCGGGACTTTGTGATATCCGATACGCAGTATTTT. This codes for CASSRDFVISDTQYF.

The chain has TRBV7-9 and TRBJ1-2, with D tentatively TRBD1 (5 bases). The germline V gene has CDR1 SEHNR and CDR2 FQNEAQ (reference sequence). The V end lost 1 base, the J end lost 1 base, and 13 bases lay between the germline ends. This CDR3 region has 16 residues. The CDR3 nucleotides read TGTGCCAGCAGCTTAGGGCGGGACGAAAGTAACTATGGCTACACCTTC. Translated, it gives CASSLGRDESNYGYTF.

This clone was counted between two and nine times. The chain joins TRBV7-9 to TRBJ1-1; D uncertain. Germline assignment: CDR1 SEHNR and CDR2 FQNEAQ (reference sequence). The CDR3 consists of 12 residues. V lost 2 bases, J lost 6 bases, and 7 bases lay in between. Here the CDR3 DNA reads TGTGCCAGCAGCTTAAGCGCATCTGAAGCTTTCTTT. Translated: CASSLSASEAFF.

The rearrangement joins TRBV2 to TRBJ1-5; no clear D. V gave up 5 bases and J gave up 0 bases, with 20 bases separating them. The germline gives CDR1 SNHLY, CDR2 FYNNEI. The CDR3 extends over 18 amino acids. DNA for the CDR3: TGTGCCAGCAGTCCACTTGAGCCTCCGGGTGATAGCAATCAGCCCCAGCATTTT. Amino acid sequence: CASSPLEPPGDSNQPQHF.